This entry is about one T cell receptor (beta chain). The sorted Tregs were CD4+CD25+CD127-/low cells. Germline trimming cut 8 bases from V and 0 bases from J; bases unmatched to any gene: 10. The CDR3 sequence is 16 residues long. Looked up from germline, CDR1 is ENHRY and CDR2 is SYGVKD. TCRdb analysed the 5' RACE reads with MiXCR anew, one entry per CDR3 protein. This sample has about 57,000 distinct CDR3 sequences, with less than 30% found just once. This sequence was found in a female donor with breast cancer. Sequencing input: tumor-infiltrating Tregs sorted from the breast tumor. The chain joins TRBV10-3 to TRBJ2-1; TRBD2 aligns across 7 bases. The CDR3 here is CAIGGGGILSYNEQFF. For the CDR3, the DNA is TGTGCCATCGGTGGGGGGGGTATTCTCTCCTACAATGAGCAGTTCTTC.